These 11 T cell receptor beta chains came from one sample sequenced in a study of blood T cells in healthy people across ages. With a J-beta primer mix and a sample-barcoded 5' primer, a second PCR ran roughly 6 to 11 cycles. Via MiXCR, TCRdb re-called the 5' RACE reads, giving one row per CDR3 protein. The table shows roughly 800,000 distinct CDR3 sequences, with roughly 25% occurring only once. The same sample was also studied in work on T cells of mothers and their children.

Material: blood. All receptors derive from a boy aged 5-17 years in good health.

This clonotype has at least ten counts. The chain recombines TRBV29-1 with TRBJ2-2; D remains ambiguous. Germline V lookup: CDR1 SQVTM, CDR2 ANQGSEA. The CDR3 extends over 12 amino acids. V was trimmed by 4 bases and J by 3 bases, leaving 6 bases between them. CDR3 residues: CSVGTDTGELFF. The CDR3 DNA is TGCAGCGTTGGGACGGACACCGGGGAGCTGTTTTTT.

V usage is TRBV20-1 and J usage is TRBJ1-6, with D possibly being TRBD1 (5 bases). The CDR3 sequence is 12 residues long. Per the germline V gene, CDR1 is DFQATT and CDR2 is SNEGSKA (reference sequence). Written as DNA, the CDR3 is TGCACTGCAGGGCGCGTTGATTCACCCCTCCACTTT. Protein product: CTAGRVDSPLHF.

The rearrangement joins TRBV27 to TRBJ2-1; D possibly corresponds to TRBD1 (6 bases). The germline V gene has CDR1 MNHEY and CDR2 SMNVEV (reference sequence). The CDR3 is 14 amino acids. Trimming left V 3 bases short and J 6 bases short, with 12 bases between. CDR3 in amino acids: CASSFPGDLNEQFF. As DNA, the CDR3 is TGTGCCAGCAGTTTCCCAGGGGATCTCAATGAGCAGTTCTTC.

The rearrangement joins TRBV5-1 to TRBJ1-1; the match to TRBD1 covers 9 bases. The CDR3 length is 15 residues. V dropped 2 bases and J dropped 4; count of bases not matched to a gene: 6. Germline CDR1 SGHRS, CDR2 YFSETQ. The CDR3 is CASSLPGTGSTEAFF. CDR3 nucleotides: TGCGCCAGCAGCTTACCCGGGACAGGGAGCACTGAAGCTTTCTTT.

V is TRBV7-9 and J is TRBJ2-7, with a possible D match to TRBD2 (6 bases). CDR1 is SEHNR, CDR2 FQNEAQ, per germline (reference sequence). The CDR3 length is 16 residues. Between the trimmed V and J ends, which lost 1 base and 3 bases, there was a span of 16 bases. The CDR3 reads CASSLGGASAYYEQYF. The CDR3, as DNA: TGTGCCAGCAGCTTAGGCGGGGCTAGTGCGTACTACGAGCAGTACTTC.

The gene calls are TRBV10-3 and TRBJ2-4; D is possibly TRBD1 (6 bases). V lost 4 bases, J lost 0 bases, and 10 bases lay in between. Looked up from germline, CDR1 is ENHRY and CDR2 is SYGVKD. The CDR3 is 15 amino acids. The DNA for the CDR3 is TGTGCCATCAGTGGAGAACAGGGAGCCAAAAACATTCAGTACTTC. Protein sequence: CAISGEQGAKNIQYF.

V gene TRBV2 combines with J gene TRBJ1-1, with 8 nucleotides matching TRBD1. The V segment lost 4 bases and the J segment 13 bases; nucleotides outside the gene matches: 5. CDR1 is SNHLY and CDR2 is FYNNEI in the germline V gene. This CDR3 has 11 amino acids. The CDR3 loop reads CASSATGALFF. The CDR3 DNA sequence: TGTGCCAGCAGTGCGACAGGGGCGCTTTTCTTT.

This clonotype was observed a single time. The gene calls are TRBV14 and TRBJ2-1; perhaps TRBD1 as D (6 bases). Germline V lookup: CDR1 SGHDN, CDR2 FVKESK. Trimming left V 6 bases short and J 4 bases short, with 10 bases between. The CDR3 spans 13 residues. The CDR3 loop is CASRRGTYNEQFF. The CDR3 DNA sequence: TGTGCCAGCAGGAGGGGGACGTACAATGAGCAGTTCTTC. Drawing the rest from reference TRBV14 and TRBJ2-1, the complete variable domain is EAGVTQFPSHSVIEKGQTVTLRCDPISGHDNLYWYRRVMGKEIKFLLHFVKESKQDESGMPNNRFLAERTGGTYSTLKVQPAELEDSGVYFCASRRGTYNEQFFGPGTRLTVL.

This clonotype was seen just once. The rearrangement uses TRBV7-8 and TRBJ2-1; 8 nucleotides agree with TRBD1. This CDR3 is built from 14 residues. J gave up 7 bases and V 5 bases, and 7 bases lay outside the gene matches. The germline V gene encodes CDR1 SGHVS and CDR2 FQNEAQ. CDR3 nucleotides: TGTGCCAGCAGCGGAAGGACAGGGAGAAATGAGCAGTTCTTC. Translating it yields CASSGRTGRNEQFF.

The chain combines TRBV12-3 or TRBV12-4 with TRBJ2-2, with 14 nucleotides matching TRBD2. The CDR3 runs 18 residues. Trimming removed 5 bases from V and 3 bases from J; junction bases left unmatched: 8. CDR3 sequence (DNA): TGTGCCAGCAGTCCCGGACTAGCGGGGGGTTACGACACCGGGGAGCTGTTTTTT. It yields the protein CASSPGLAGGYDTGELFF.

This clonotype came up a few times. The rearrangement uses TRBV5-6 and TRBJ1-1, with a possible D match to TRBD1 (5 bases). Germline CDR1 is SGHDT and CDR2 is YYEEEE. CDR3 length: 13 residues. Trimming removed 6 bases at V and 6 bases at J, with 15 bases between. The CDR3 sequence is CASILWGGAEAFF. In nucleotides, the CDR3 is TGTGCCAGCATCCTATGGGGGGGGGCTGAAGCTTTCTTT.